The sequence of this T cell receptor beta chain was determined in a study of Ad26.COV2.S vaccination and SARS-CoV-2 variants. Study observations and caveats: The study found higher spike-specific TCR breadth in vaccine than placebo recipients. Responses of spike-specific T cells (both CD8+ and CD4+) reportedly showed substantial breadth after vaccination. Non-spike TCR breadth was similar in vaccine and placebo recipients. Possibly, TCR breadth and depth analyses underestimated total T cell responses.

The data were produced by immunoSEQ multiplex PCR, yet TCRdb's version contains in-frame clones alone and is incomplete. The sample holds over 130,000 clones; 80% to 90% are singletons and the top ten take 5%. In regard to this clone: The antigen is not known.

CDR1 SNHLY and CDR2 FYNNEI come from the germline V gene. This CDR3 is 16 amino acids long. Trimming removed 6 bases from V and 1 base from J, with 17 bases in between. The rearrangement joins TRBV2 to TRBJ2-3, with D possibly matching TRBD2 (6 bases). Sequencing used peripheral blood, obtained after recovery from COVID-19. This TCR was recovered from a human donor who had recovered from COVID-19. The DNA for the CDR3 is TGTGCCAGCAGCACCGAGGGGACTCTCCGCACAGATACGCAGTATTTT. Its translation: CASSTEGTLRTDTQYF.